This T cell receptor beta chain was recorded in a study of blood T cell repertoires in COVID-19. For the study at large: PBMCs, B-cell-depleted T cells, or T cells provided the cDNA or gDNA that made up the material.

This clone has just a few counts. Authors' methods: Estimation of nucleated cell counts was performed using reference gene primer amplification. Clones were read by immunoSEQ multiplex PCR, and TCRdb kept only the in-frame ones, dropping some. V and J calls and clone size are those listed in that table; D and trimming were worked out from the DNA. The data show about 74,000 clones, more than 70% seen once. CDR3 length equals 15 residues. CDR1 is SGHTA and CDR2 is FQGNSA in the germline V gene. The ends lost 9 bases at V and 1 base at J; junction bases unmatched: 8. The chain has TRBV7-2 and TRBJ2-1, with 8 bases identical to TRBD2. The receptor was derived from a man aged 70-80 years with active or convalescent COVID-19. Material: peripheral blood. The CDR3 DNA reads as TGTGCCAGTGACGCGCTAGCGGGTTCCTACAATGAGCAGTTCTTC. Amino acids: CASDALAGSYNEQFF.